The subject of this entry is one TCR beta chain. Its antigen is not identified. This sample stems from a study of graft-versus-host responses after intestinal transplantation. Assay used: immunoSEQ multiplex PCR; TCRdb lists only in-frame clones, some missing. Here the sample spans about 82,000 clones, 90% to 95% being singletons. Germline lookup yields CDR1 LNHDA and CDR2 SQIVND (reference sequence). V was shortened by 2 bases and J by 5 bases, with 8 bases between the two germline ends. The CDR3 runs to 13 residues. The sequences come from unstimulated CD4+ T cells sorted from spleen or lymph node cells, collected before intestinal transplant. This receptor was identified in a human donor who received an intestinal transplant. V and J are TRBV19 and TRBJ2-3; TRBD2 might be the D (6 bases). CDR3 sequence (DNA): TGTGCCAGTAGTATAAGGAGGGAAGATACGCAGTATTTT. It encodes CASSIRREDTQYF.